This TCR beta chain was sequenced during a study of cytomegalovirus exposure and HLA in healthy donors. Primers for the PCR totalled 60 Vbeta and 13 Jbeta. Produced via immunoSEQ multiplex PCR; TCRdb's table is partial and in-frame only. The sample has approximately 200,000 clones, and its top ten clones hold approximately 0.74%. The CDR3 is 16 residues long. Germline CDR1 is SEHNR and CDR2 is FQNEAQ (reference sequence). With 1 base removed from V and 2 bases from J, the gap between germline ends came to 14 bases. V usage is TRBV7-9 and J usage is TRBJ2-5, with D maybe TRBD2 (7 bases). The sample taken for sequencing was PBMCs. The TCR originated in a boy between 10 and 17 years old in good health and CMV-seronegative. In DNA form, the CDR3 reads TGTGCCAGCAGCTTAGTTCGGGGGGCTTTACAAGAGACCCAGTACTTC. It codes for CASSLVRGALQETQYF.